These T cell receptor beta chains were read from a single sample in a study of control samples from healthy donors and cancer patients. Method: immunoSEQ multiplex PCR; TCRdb's copy keeps in-frame clones and lacks some. The table records about 150,000 clones, over 85% of them present only once. The specimen sequenced was blood. These receptors were collected from a man aged 45-65 years in good health. CDR3s include the opening cysteine and the closing phenylalanine or tryptophan. D genes are given only for firm matches. Not every row has a clone size; where given, it reads once, few, many or a size class.

d_call | j_call | v_call | clone_size | cdr3_aa | cdr3_nt
NA | TRBJ1-6 | TRBV28 | NA | CASARLGSPLHF | TGTGCCAGCGCCCGGTTGGGATCACCCCTCCACTTT
TRBD1 | TRBJ2-1 | TRBV25-1 | NA | CASSAPRTGDREQFF | TGTGCCAGCAGCGCCCCGCGTACAGGGGATAGGGAGCAGTTCTTC
TRBD2 | TRBJ2-4 | TRBV11-2 | once | CASSFPRGSGGLAKNIQYF | TGTGCCAGCAGCTTCCCGAGGGGTAGCGGGGGCCTAGCCAAAAACATTCAGTACTTC
TRBD2 | TRBJ2-7 | TRBV7-9 | NA | CASSVLAGGSGASEQYF | TGTGCCAGCAGCGTACTAGCGGGAGGCTCGGGGGCCTCCGAGCAGTACTTC
NA | TRBJ1-2 | TRBV10-3 | once | CAISDERGPRGYTF | TGTGCCATCAGTGATGAACGGGGCCCTCGAGGCTACACCTTC
NA | TRBJ1-6 | TRBV3-1/TRBV3-2 | once | CASSQPIQGLPLHF | TGTGCCAGCAGCCAGCCCATACAGGGTCTCCCCCTCCACTTT
TRBD1 | TRBJ2-7 | TRBV19 | once | CASSIVPGGGSYEQYF | TGTGCCAGTAGCATCGTTCCAGGGGGCGGCTCCTACGAGCAGTACTTC
TRBD1 | TRBJ1-5 | TRBV27 | once | CASSFSSDRRYSNQPQHF | TGTGCCAGCAGTTTCTCGTCGGACAGGCGCTATAGCAATCAGCCCCAGCATTTT
NA | TRBJ1-1 | TRBV21-1 | NA | CASSKTLDTEAFF | TGTGCCAGCAGCAAGACACTCGACACTGAAGCTTTCTTT
NA | TRBJ2-7 | TRBV6-6 | NA | CASTSPPYEQYF | TGTGCCAGCACTTCACCCCCTTACGAGCAGTACTTC
NA | TRBJ1-6 | TRBV6-6 | NA | CASTPGTDYNSPLHF | TGTGCCAGCACCCCAGGGACGGACTATAATTCACCCCTCCACTTT
NA | TRBJ2-7 | TRBV5-6 | NA | CASSLVSGAHEQYF | TGTGCCAGCAGCTTGGTTTCAGGGGCCCACGAGCAGTACTTC
NA | TRBJ2-5 | TRBV6-4 | NA | CATSKAVGNQETQYF | TGTGCCACCTCGAAAGCGGTAGGGAATCAAGAGACCCAGTACTTC